This T cell receptor beta chain was sequenced during a study of shared clonotypes between healthy human individuals (dated by TCRdb to between 2020 and 2021). At the level of the whole study: A couple of women and three men aged 18 to 49 years were included in the cohort. To increase sequencing depth and limit assay-specific biases, different laboratories used diverse techniques to prepare libraries and sequence TCR repertoires. Each donor's leukapheresis produced roughly between roughly 0.85 and 9.5 billion PBMCs. Per donor, three plates each were used for CD4 naive and CD4 memory, two for CD8 naive, and one for CD8 memory. The study deeply sequenced blood TCR repertoires of five healthy adults to estimate repertoire size and the extent of clonotype sharing between individuals.

In the case of this clone: Its antigen specificity is not known. Per-base quality was not reported, and no clone a single base away is much larger than it.

Using the deep immunoSEQ assay, multiplex PCR amplified TCR CDR3 regions from genomic DNA. Genomic DNA extracted from each cell subset was distributed evenly over all wells of several immunoSEQ 96-well plates, and each plate served as one replicate. Each replicate PCR for sorted subsets received about 180 ng genomic DNA, equal to roughly 33,000 T cell genomes. Purified libraries were quantified with a Qubit 3.0 fluorometer, sized on a Bioanalyzer 2100, and re-quantified with the KAPA Library Quantification kit. A separate single-read 150-cycle Illumina NextSeq 550 flow cell was used to sequence each immunoSEQ 96-well plate. As for the original processing: Because the immunoSEQ output included only junctional sequences and no quality scores, the filtering could not be the same as the filtering used for full-length reads. To assign V/J genes and CDR3, sequences were annotated using PyIR, a Python wrapper for IgBLAST v1.9, with IMGT germline references. Reads with weak V/J assignments (E-value above 1e-6), missing CDR3, stop codons, out-of-frame junctions, or ambiguous translated residues were removed. V3J clonotypes were defined by identical inferred V gene, J gene, and CDR3 amino acid sequence. Percentage overlap between repertoires was computed as shared unique clonotypes divided by the size of the smaller repertoire. Richness of each repertoire was evaluated using RTK rarefaction, the Chao1 estimator, and Recon v2.1 estimates of unobserved clonotypes. For all TCRbeta clonotypes obtained by the gDNA method from a few donors, generation probabilities were computed with OLGA. Here the immuneACCESS table is served through TCRdb, limited to in-frame sequences with V and J called. Missing clones are a known gap in these copies; in checked studies unresolved V genes cover under half, and the rest lacks a known reason. V, J and clone size were drawn from that table, and D and trimming were deduced from the DNA. In this sample the table shows about 2,100,000 clones, just over 90% of which occur a single time. The top ten hold 1.5% to 2% of the sample.

CD8 naive samples were obtained by positive selection for CCR7 among CD45RO-negative cells, yielding a CD45RA+CCR7+ population from which TemRA cells were excluded. The donors were healthy, HIV-negative adults with no recently reported acute infections or vaccinations. Every donor was a Caucasian adult residing in Nashville, Tennessee, USA. Blood was obtained by leukapheresis, after which PBMCs were separated by Ficoll-Histopaque density gradient centrifugation and cryopreserved in liquid nitrogen vapor phase. Analytical flow cytometry was used to check the purity and quantity of every magnetically sorted T cell population. From each sorted fraction, genomic DNA was isolated and quantified by UV absorbance on a Nanodrop 2000c. The investigation overall reported the following: The genetic and exposure-history diversity represented was limited by the small number of donors. Sharing across several donors was observed for approximately 5% of naive CD4, over 3% of naive CD8, 2% to 2.5% of memory CD4, and about 0.4% of memory CD8 clonotypes. Sampling was limited to blood, and TCR repertoires in tissue likely differ from TCR repertoires in blood. Based on pairwise subsampling, the degree of clonotype sharing among donors was expected to be affected by sequencing depth. Higher generation probabilities were observed for clonotypes shared by all four sorted-subset donors than for non-shared clonotypes. Rarefaction of sorted-subset datasets indicated incomplete sequencing despite the large sequencing depth. Estimated clonotype richness was generally larger for naive than for memory subsets.

CDR1 LNHDA and CDR2 SQIVND were looked up in the germline V gene (reference sequence). V is pared back by 8 bases and J by 5 bases, with 10 bases lying between the germline termini. The CDR3 starts with the cysteine, ends with the phenylalanine, and has 12 residues. The only DNA kept is the CDR3, 36 bases in frame from the first base. Sequenced sample: naive CD8+ T cells from PBMCs. The label giving this sample's cell subset or site can be read as: CD45RA+CCR7+. Here the chain combines TRBV19 and TRBJ2-1; the D gene is not confidently resolved. The receptor was isolated from a man younger than 35 in good health. Some clones in this sample may be carry-over from other donors' samples. The CDR3 has the sequence CASEGNDNEQFF. In nucleotides, the sequence is TGTGCCAGTGAAGGGAACGACAATGAGCAGTTCTTC.